The 26 T cell receptor beta chains listed next were all sequenced from one sample in a study of shared clonotypes between healthy human individuals (dated by TCRdb to about 2020). Preparation of the library involved the immunoSEQ multiplex PCR assay. TCRdb's version of the immuneACCESS table is confined to in-frame rearrangements and falls short of the full clone set. An unresolved V gene accounts for under half of the shortfall where checked; the remainder is of unknown origin. For this sample the table gives about 960,000 clones, of which approximately 80% were detected only once. Roughly 1.5% of the sample is held by the ten biggest clonotypes. The sample was memory CD4+ T cells sorted from blood. What the cell subset or site label conveys for this sample: CD45RA-negative fraction. The source of these receptors is a man between 18 and 29 years old in good health.

This sequence joins TRBV19 and TRBJ2-4; either TRBD1 or TRBD2 may supply D (6 bases each). Germline lookup yields CDR1 LNHDA and CDR2 SQIVND (reference sequence). This CDR3 spans 13 amino acids. V was clipped by 8 bases and J by 0 bases, with 8 bases between them. The CDR3 DNA sequence: TGTGCCAGTTCGGGGGCAGCCAAAAACATTCAGTACTTC. It translates to CASSGAAKNIQYF.

The J gene is TRBJ2-5, the V gene TRBV18, with D perhaps matching TRBD2 (5 bases). Germline-derived CDR1 and CDR2 are KGHSH and LQKENI. There are 14 residues in the CDR3. V was pared by 1 base and J by 7 bases, with 13 bases between. The CDR3 protein is CASSPQVEEGTQYF. CDR3 sequence (DNA): TGTGCCAGCTCACCACAGGTGGAGGAAGGGACCCAGTACTTC.

Points on this clone: This likely stems from a read error, as it lies one base from a far larger clone. The genes are TRBV7-8 and TRBJ1-1; the D is unclear. This CDR3 has 13 amino acids. Germline V gene lookup returns CDR1 SGHVS and CDR2 FQNEAQ. V shed 1 base and J shed 1 base, with 4 bases lying between them. DNA for the CDR3: TGTGCCAGCAGCTTAGACAGGAACACTGAAGCTTTCTTT. This gives the protein CASSLDRNTEAFF.

This chain joins TRBV14 and TRBJ2-1; 9 positions match TRBD2. Germline CDR1 SGHDN, CDR2 FVKESK. This CDR3 has 16 residues. V gave up 1 base and J gave up 5 bases; unmatched junction bases: 6. CDR3 bases: TGTGCCAGCAGCCAAGGCATAGCGGGAGAGCACAATGAGCAGTTCTTC. This gives the protein CASSQGIAGEHNEQFF.

CDR3 in DNA: TGTGCCAGCAGTCAGGGAGGGTACACAGATACGCAGTATTTT. Protein product: CASSQGGYTDTQYF. The gene calls are TRBV28 and TRBJ2-3, with 7 positions matching TRBD2. The CDR3 is made up of 14 amino acids. Germline CDR1 is MDHEN and CDR2 is SYDVKM. J lost 2 bases, V lost 5 bases, and 4 bases had no gene match.

This clone occurred a few times. V usage is TRBV2 and J usage is TRBJ1-3; 7 nucleotides line up with TRBD1. Trimming removed 4 bases from V and 0 bases from J; junction bases left unmatched: 3. CDR1 is SNHLY, CDR2 FYNNEI, per germline. CDR3 size: 15 residues. This chain's CDR3 is CASSGDSSSGNTIYF. CDR3 nucleotide sequence: TGTGCCAGCAGTGGGGACAGCTCCTCTGGAAACACCATATATTTT. Combining the CDR3 with reference TRBV2 and TRBJ1-3 gives the whole variable domain EPEVTQTPSHQVTQMGQEVILRCVPISNHLYFYWYRQILGQKVEFLVSFYNNEISEKSEIFDDQFSVERPDGSNFTLKIRSTKLEDSAMYFCASSGDSSSGNTIYFGEGSWLTVV.

This chain uses TRBV5-1 with TRBJ2-2; 9 nucleotides line up with TRBD2. V shed 1 base, J shed 0 bases, and the junction held 7 bases outside the gene matches. Per the germline V gene, CDR1 is SGHRS and CDR2 is YFSETQ. The CDR3 sequence is 18 residues long. The DNA of the CDR3 is TGCGCCAGCAGCTTGAAGGGATTAGCGGGGGCGAACACCGGGGAGCTGTTTTTT. It yields the protein CASSLKGLAGANTGELFF.

This clone was picked up many times. The V and J genes are TRBV7-2 and TRBJ2-3; D unclear. Germline CDR1 SGHTA, CDR2 FQGNSA. The CDR3 spans 16 residues. Trimming stripped 1 base from V and 2 bases from J, with 13 bases between. CDR3 coding DNA: TGTGCCAGCAGCTTAGGAGACTGGCAATACACAGATACGCAGTATTTT. Translated, it gives CASSLGDWQYTDTQYF.

The chain is built from TRBV30 and TRBJ2-1; D ambiguous. Per germline, CDR1 GTSNPN and CDR2 SVGIG (reference sequence). The CDR3 runs 11 residues. The germline V and J ends were trimmed by 5 bases and 9 bases, with 11 bases remaining between them. The CDR3 region is CAWGFSGEQFF. CDR3 nucleotides: TGTGCCTGGGGGTTTTCGGGTGAGCAGTTCTTC.

This clone was counted between two and nine times. The chain links TRBV20-1 to TRBJ1-1; no definite D call. The CDR3 contains 10 residues. V gave up 6 bases and J gave up 8 bases, with 10 bases separating them. Germline CDR1 is DFQATT and CDR2 is SNEGSKA (reference sequence). The chain's CDR3 is CSAYYREAFF. In DNA, the CDR3 is TGCAGTGCCTACTACAGAGAAGCTTTCTTT.

This clone was seen a handful of times. The chain joins TRBV30 to TRBJ1-2; TRBD1 agrees at 9 bases. Germline values: CDR1 GTSNPN, CDR2 SVGIG (reference sequence). V lost 3 bases and J lost 13; bases outside the gene matches: 21. The length of the CDR3 is 16 residues. CDR3 sequence (DNA): TGTGCCTGGAGCTCACCCGGGGGGGGGACAGGGATCTCTCGCACCTTC. Translated, it gives CAWSSPGGGTGISRTF. The variable domain in full, with the rest retrieved from reference TRBV30 and TRBJ1-2, is SQTIHQWPATLVQPVGSPLSLECTVEGTSNPNLYWYRQAAGRGLQLLFYSVGIGQISSEVPQNLSASRPQDRQFILSSKKLLLSDSGFYLCAWSSPGGGTGISRTFGSGTRLTVV.

The CDR3 DNA is TGTGCCAGCAGCTTAATACTAGCGGGGGGCGAGCAGTACTTC. Encoded protein: CASSLILAGGEQYF. The chain couples TRBV11-2 to TRBJ2-7; TRBD2 matches 12 bases. The V and J ends lost 2 bases and 6 bases, in that order; junction bases with no gene match: 2. Germline V gives CDR1 SGHAT, CDR2 FQNNGV. This CDR3 comprises 14 residues.

The rearrangement links TRBV9 to TRBJ2-3, with TRBD2 matching over 13 bases. This CDR3 is built from 15 residues. V was pared by 3 bases and J by 5 bases, with 3 bases of the junction left unmatched. The germline V gene has CDR1 SGDLS and CDR2 YYNGEE. In DNA form, the CDR3 reads TGTGCCAGCAGCGGGCGACTAGCGGGGGGAGATACGCAGTATTTT. This translates into CASSGRLAGGDTQYF.

The V gene is TRBV18, the J gene TRBJ2-7, with a weak D call TRBD1 (5 bases). Trimming shortened V by 5 bases and J by 2 bases, and 10 bases separated the two germline ends. CDR3 length: 13 residues. CDR1 and CDR2 from the germline V gene are KGHSH and LQKENI. This CDR3 reads CASSAGIPYEQYF. In DNA, the CDR3 is TGTGCCAGCTCAGCAGGGATTCCCTACGAGCAGTACTTC. The full variable domain, its missing parts supplied by reference TRBV18 and TRBJ2-7, is NAGVMQNPRHLVRRRGQEARLRCSPMKGHSHVYWYRQLPEEGLKFMVYLQKENIIDESGMPKERFSAEFPKEGPSILRIQQVVRGDSAAYFCASSAGIPYEQYFGPGTRLTVT.

CDR3 in DNA: TGCAGCGTTGCCCCTCTACCGGGGAGTGAAAAACTGTTTTTT. This gives the protein CSVAPLPGSEKLFF. The gene calls are TRBV29-1 and TRBJ1-4; D uncertain. Trimming left V 4 bases short and J 7 bases short, with 16 bases between. Germline lookup yields CDR1 SQVTM and CDR2 ANQGSEA. The CDR3 length is 14 residues.

This clone was detected only a few times. Other DNA sequences from this sample encode an identical CDR3 as well. This chain links TRBV7-2 with TRBJ1-3; the D gene is possibly TRBD1 (6 bases). CDR1 is SGHTA, CDR2 FQGNSA, per germline. V shed 3 bases and J shed 0 bases, with 12 bases lying between them. The CDR3 runs 16 residues. CDR3 DNA: TGTGCCAGCAGCTTTCAGGGGCCATCCTCTGGAAACACCATATATTTT. Translating it yields CASSFQGPSSGNTIYF.

The V call is TRBV25-1, the J call TRBJ2-4; the D call may be TRBD1 or TRBD2 (5 bases each). Germline V gene lookup returns CDR1 MGHDK and CDR2 SYGVNS. There are 13 residues in the CDR3. Trimming took off 3 bases at V and 8 bases at J, with 11 bases between the two ends. The CDR3 is CASSDMLGDIQYF. The CDR3 bases are TGTGCCAGCAGTGATATGTTGGGGGACATTCAGTACTTC.

A single count supports this clone. This chain joins TRBV16 and TRBJ1-5; D uncertain. Deletions cut 2 bases from V and 1 base from J, with 3 bases between. CDR1 KGHSY and CDR2 FQNENV come from the germline V gene. This CDR3 has 13 amino acids. CDR3 DNA: TGTGCCAGCAGCCAAATCAGCAATCAGCCCCAGCATTTT. It is translated as CASSQISNQPQHF.

The V gene is TRBV18, the J gene TRBJ1-6, with D possibly TRBD1 on 5 matching bases. In germline, CDR1 is KGHSH, CDR2 LQKENI. The V gene lost 3 bases and the J gene lost 7 bases, with 16 bases spanning the gap. This CDR3 spans 16 amino acids. In DNA form, the CDR3 reads TGTGCCAGCTCACCCGGGGCGTCCTCCGTCAATTCACCCCTCCACTTT. It encodes CASSPGASSVNSPLHF.

The sample holds one count of this clone. The sample carries other DNA sequences with the same CDR3. The V and J genes are TRBV7-9 and TRBJ2-6; D is unresolved. CDR3 length equals 13 residues. From germline, CDR1 is SEHNR and CDR2 FQNEAQ (reference sequence). V dropped 3 bases and J dropped 4 bases, with 4 bases sitting between them. CDR3 protein: CASSLGGANVLTF. CDR3 sequence (DNA): TGTGCCAGCAGCTTGGGAGGGGCCAACGTCCTGACTTTC.

The chain recombines TRBV2 with TRBJ2-7, with a tentative D call TRBD2 (5 bases). Trimming took 7 bases from V and 5 from J, leaving 9 bases between them. The CDR3 loop spans 11 amino acids. The germline CDR1 and CDR2 sequences are SNHLY and FYNNEI. CDR3 in DNA: TGTGCCAGCACGGGATTGAACGAGCAGTACTTC. It translates to CASTGLNEQYF.

In regard to this clone: The same CDR3 is also encoded by other DNA sequences in this sample. The chain couples TRBV11-2 to TRBJ2-5, with a weak D call TRBD1 (5 bases). The CDR3 has 15 residues. In germline, CDR1 is SGHAT, CDR2 FQNNGV. Trimming removed 2 bases at V and 2 bases at J, with 12 bases between. The CDR3 DNA follows: TGTGCCAGCAGCTTACAAGGGGCCCTTCAAGAGACCCAGTACTTC. Translation: CASSLQGALQETQYF.

This chain links TRBV2 with TRBJ1-6; 8 positions agree with TRBD1. J gave up 5 bases and V 5 bases, and 11 bases lay outside the gene matches. The V gene's germline CDR1 is SNHLY and CDR2 FYNNEI. The CDR3 is 17 amino acids. This CDR3 reads CASSQDRVGWNNSPLHF. Here the CDR3 DNA reads TGTGCCAGCAGTCAGGACAGGGTAGGATGGAATAATTCACCCCTCCACTTT. Full variable domain (rest looked up from reference TRBV2 and TRBJ1-6): EPEVTQTPSHQVTQMGQEVILRCVPISNHLYFYWYRQILGQKVEFLVSFYNNEISEKSEIFDDQFSVERPDGSNFTLKIRSTKLEDSAMYFCASSQDRVGWNNSPLHFGNGTRLTVT.

The genes are TRBV11-3 and TRBJ2-2; 7 bases match TRBD1. Germline loops: CDR1 SGHNT, CDR2 YENEEA. The length of the CDR3 is 16 residues. V was clipped by 1 base and J by 4 bases; unmatched bases: 6. CDR3 sequence (DNA): TGTGCCAGCAGCTTAGGCATTAACAGGGGCACCGGGGAGCTGTTTTTT. Its protein is CASSLGINRGTGELFF. The whole variable domain, remainder taken from reference TRBV11-3 and TRBJ2-2, is EAGVVQSPRYKIIEKKQPVAFWCNPISGHNTLYWYLQNLGQGPELLIRYENEEAVDDSQLPKDRFSAERLKGVDSTLKIQPAELGDSAVYLCASSLGINRGTGELFFGEGSRLTVL.

This clone is a singleton in its sample. The chain carries TRBV27 and TRBJ2-5; TRBD2 matches 7 bases. The trim removed 3 bases at V and 3 bases at J, leaving 1 base unmatched. This CDR3 has 13 amino acids. Germline CDR1 MNHEY, CDR2 SMNVEV (reference sequence). The CDR3 bases are TGTGCCAGCAGTTTCGCGGGGGAAGAGACCCAGTACTTC. The encoded protein is CASSFAGEETQYF.

The chain is built from TRBV19 and TRBJ2-3, with unresolved D. V was trimmed by 2 bases and J by 0 bases, leaving 6 bases between them. Germline V lookup: CDR1 LNHDA, CDR2 SQIVND (reference sequence). The CDR3 has 14 residues. The CDR3 sequence is CASSIKASTDTQYF. The DNA of the CDR3 is TGTGCCAGTAGTATAAAGGCTAGCACAGATACGCAGTATTTT.